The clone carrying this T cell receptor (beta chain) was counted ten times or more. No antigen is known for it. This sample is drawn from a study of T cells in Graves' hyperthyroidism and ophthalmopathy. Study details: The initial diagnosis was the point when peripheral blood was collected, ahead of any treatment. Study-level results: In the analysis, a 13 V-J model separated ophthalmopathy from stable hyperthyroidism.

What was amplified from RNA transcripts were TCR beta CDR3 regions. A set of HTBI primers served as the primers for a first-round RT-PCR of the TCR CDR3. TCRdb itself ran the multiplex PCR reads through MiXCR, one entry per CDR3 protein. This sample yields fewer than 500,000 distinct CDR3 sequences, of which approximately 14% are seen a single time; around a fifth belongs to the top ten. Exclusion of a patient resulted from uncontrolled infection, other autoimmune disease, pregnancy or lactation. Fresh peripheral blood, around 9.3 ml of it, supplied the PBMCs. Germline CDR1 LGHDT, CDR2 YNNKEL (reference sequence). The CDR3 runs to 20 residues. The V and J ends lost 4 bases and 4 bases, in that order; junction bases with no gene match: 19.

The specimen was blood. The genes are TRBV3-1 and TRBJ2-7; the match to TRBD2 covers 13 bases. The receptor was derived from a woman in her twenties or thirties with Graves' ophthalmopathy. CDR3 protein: CASSPNPPGLAGVRGYEQYF. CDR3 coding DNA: TGTGCCAGCAGCCCGAACCCTCCAGGACTAGCGGGGGTTAGAGGGTACGAGCAGTACTTC.